This T cell receptor beta chain was obtained from a study of cytomegalovirus exposure and HLA in healthy donors. Whole-study context: Prior work identified 100 million to 130 million unique TCR beta sequences in some 200 million T cells.

For this clone: Its specificity is unknown.

A multiplex PCR was run with 60 Vbeta primers and 13 Jbeta primers. Original analysis: The authors later counted roughly 87 million unique TCR beta chains, 9.5 million to 11 million of them shared. Profiled with immunoSEQ multiplex PCR; TCRdb holds only in-frame clones, not every one. The V and J calls and clone size are taken from that table; D and trimming were inferred from the DNA. The sample includes almost 200,000 clones, around three quarters of them seen just once. Broader study findings: A further, later analysis showed that HLA-associated TCR beta chains (compared with equally common others) were more clonally expanded.

CDR1 is SQVTM and CDR2 is ANQGSEA in the germline V gene. The CDR3 loop spans 15 amino acids. J lost 0 bases, V lost 7 bases, and 9 bases had no gene match. The sequenced sample was PBMCs. J is TRBJ2-1 and V is TRBV29-1, with 7 nucleotides matching TRBD1. The TCR comes from a woman under 40 in good health and CMV-seropositive. CDR3 region: CSALLDRSSYNEQFF. The CDR3 DNA is TGCAGCGCCCTCTTGGACAGGAGCTCCTACAATGAGCAGTTCTTC.